Listed below are T cell receptor beta chains from one sample, sequenced in a study of cytomegalovirus exposure and HLA in healthy donors. Clones were sequenced by immunoSEQ multiplex PCR, and TCRdb holds only the in-frame ones, with some missing. This repertoire shows 150,000 or so clones, almost 85% found once; its top ten account for more than 1.5%. The material sequenced was PBMCs. These receptors originate from a woman in her 40s in good health and CMV-seronegative. Both conserved end residues are part of each CDR3. The order of the fields is V gene, D gene, J gene, clone size, CDR3 DNA, CDR3 protein. The D gene is left open where the match is weak. Expanded clones get a size class; other rows say once, few or many, or leave the size out.

V: TRBV29-1
D: NA
J: TRBJ2-3
size: NA
DNA: TGCAGCGTTCGGGGGATTTCAATCCATAGCACAGATACGCAGTATTTT
CDR3: CSVRGISIHSTDTQYF

V: TRBV5-8
D: NA
J: TRBJ2-4
size: NA
DNA: TGTGCCAGCAGCCCTGAGGTTTTCCCAGGGGCTGGTATCATTCAGTACTTC
CDR3: CASSPEVFPGAGIIQYF

V: TRBV19
D: TRBD1
J: TRBJ2-3
size: NA
DNA: TGTGCCAGTAGTACCACAGGGGGCCAGGCAGATACGCAGTATTTT
CDR3: CASSTTGGQADTQYF

V: TRBV5-4
D: TRBD1
J: TRBJ1-2
size: NA
DNA: TGTGCCAGCAGCTTTCCGGGACAGGGGGCGCCTAACTATGGCTACACCTTC
CDR3: CASSFPGQGAPNYGYTF

V: TRBV27
D: NA
J: TRBJ2-7
size: NA
DNA: TGTGCCAGCAGCAACAGGGTTGGCGAGCAGTACTTC
CDR3: CASSNRVGEQYF

V: TRBV6-1
D: NA
J: TRBJ2-7
size: NA
DNA: TGTGCCAGCAGTGATTTGGCAGTTGAGTACTTC
CDR3: CASSDLAVEYF

V: TRBV28
D: TRBD2
J: TRBJ2-1
size: NA
DNA: TGTGCCAGCAGTGTTTTAGCGGGAGTAGGGAATGAGCAGTTCTTC
CDR3: CASSVLAGVGNEQFF

V: TRBV5-8
D: NA
J: TRBJ2-2
size: NA
DNA: TGTGCCAGCAGATTTGACAGGCTCAACACCGGGGAGCTGTTTTTT
CDR3: CASRFDRLNTGELFF

V: TRBV6-1
D: TRBD1
J: TRBJ1-2
size: NA
DNA: TGTGCCAGCAGTGATCGGACAGGGGGGGACTATGGCTACACCTTC
CDR3: CASSDRTGGDYGYTF

V: TRBV7-9
D: TRBD1
J: TRBJ1-4
size: once
DNA: TGTGCCAGCAGCCCCGGGACAGATGAAAAACTGTTTTTT
CDR3: CASSPGTDEKLFF

V: TRBV28
D: TRBD2
J: TRBJ2-1
size: NA
DNA: TGTGCCAGCAGTTTGCCAGCGGGAGGAGACAATGAGCAGTTCTTC
CDR3: CASSLPAGGDNEQFF

V: TRBV7-6
D: TRBD1
J: TRBJ2-5
size: NA
DNA: TGTGCCAGCAGCCCAGAGACAGGGACAAGAGAGACCCAGTACTTC
CDR3: CASSPETGTRETQYF

V: TRBV5-1
D: NA
J: TRBJ2-2
size: NA
DNA: TGCGCCAGCAGCTTTGCCACCGGGGAGCACGGGGAGCTGTTTTTT
CDR3: CASSFATGEHGELFF

V: TRBV6-5
D: NA
J: TRBJ1-1
size: NA
DNA: TGTGCCACCCAGAGTGACAGTGAAGCTTTCTTT
CDR3: CATQSDSEAFF

V: TRBV4-3
D: NA
J: TRBJ1-3
size: NA
DNA: TGCGCCAGCAGCCGCGGATCCCGCTCTGGAAACACCATATATTTT
CDR3: CASSRGSRSGNTIYF

V: TRBV28
D: NA
J: TRBJ2-2
size: NA
DNA: TGTGCCAGCAGTCCCGACGGGTACACCGGGGAGCTGTTTTTT
CDR3: CASSPDGYTGELFF

V: TRBV4-3
D: TRBD2
J: TRBJ2-3
size: NA
DNA: TGCGCCAGCAGCCAAGATTCTGTTTGGGCCCTCACTAGCGGCCTCACAGATACGCAGTATTTT
CDR3: CASSQDSVWALTSGLTDTQYF

V: TRBV7-2
D: NA
J: TRBJ2-5
size: few
DNA: TGTGCCAGCAGCTTAGATCGGGAGACCCAGTACTTC
CDR3: CASSLDRETQYF

V: TRBV11-2
D: NA
J: TRBJ2-1
size: NA
DNA: TGTGCCAGCCTGGCTAGCGTAAACAATGAGCAGTTCTTC
CDR3: CASLASVNNEQFF

V: TRBV11-1
D: NA
J: TRBJ2-7
size: NA
DNA: TGTGCCAGCAGCACTCGGGACACCTTCTACGAGCAGTACTTC
CDR3: CASSTRDTFYEQYF

V: TRBV28
D: NA
J: TRBJ2-7
size: NA
DNA: TGTGCCAGCAGTCAGTACTACGAGCAGTACTTC
CDR3: CASSQYYEQYF

V: TRBV5-1
D: NA
J: TRBJ1-3
size: few
DNA: TGCGCCAGCAGCTTGGCAGGGATGGGAAACACCATATATTTT
CDR3: CASSLAGMGNTIYF

V: TRBV12-5
D: NA
J: TRBJ2-2
size: NA
DNA: TGTGCTAGTGGTTTGGTACTAGGGGGGGTGCCCTCCGGGGAGCTGTTTTTT
CDR3: CASGLVLGGVPSGELFF

V: TRBV19
D: NA
J: TRBJ1-1
size: NA
DNA: TGTGCCAGTAGTATACGGTCGGGGGGGATGCGAACTGAAGCTTTCTTT
CDR3: CASSIRSGGMRTEAFF

V: TRBV6-5
D: TRBD2
J: TRBJ2-7
size: few
DNA: TGTGCCAAACCAGCCGGGGGGAGCTCCTACGAGCAGTACTTC
CDR3: CAKPAGGSSYEQYF

V: TRBV6-5
D: TRBD1
J: TRBJ1-1
size: NA
DNA: TGTGCCAGCAGGGTACAGGGGGTCGACACTGAAGCTTTCTTT
CDR3: CASRVQGVDTEAFF

V: TRBV5-1
D: TRBD2
J: TRBJ2-1
size: NA
DNA: TGCGCCAGCAGCTTGTCACTAGCGGGATACAATGAGCAGTTCTTC
CDR3: CASSLSLAGYNEQFF

V: TRBV27
D: TRBD1
J: TRBJ1-5
size: NA
DNA: TGTGCCAGCAGTTTCGCGACAGGGAATCAGCCCCAGCATTTT
CDR3: CASSFATGNQPQHF

V: TRBV9
D: NA
J: TRBJ2-6
size: NA
DNA: TGTGCCAGCAGCCCCTCAGGGTTCTCTGGGGCCAACGTCCTGACTTTC
CDR3: CASSPSGFSGANVLTF

V: TRBV19
D: NA
J: TRBJ2-4
size: once
DNA: TGTGCCAGTAGTGGGGGGGGCTGGGCCAAAAACATTCAGTACTTC
CDR3: CASSGGGWAKNIQYF

V: TRBV7-8
D: NA
J: TRBJ2-5
size: few
DNA: TGTGCCAGCAGCTTCTCACTAGAGGGCTCTACCCAGTACTTC
CDR3: CASSFSLEGSTQYF

V: TRBV13
D: NA
J: TRBJ2-1
size: once
DNA: TGTGCCAGCAGCCCCATGCCGGGACACTCCTACAATGAGCAGTTCTTC
CDR3: CASSPMPGHSYNEQFF

V: TRBV11-2
D: NA
J: TRBJ2-5
size: NA
DNA: TGTGCCAGCACCGGGACAAAAGAGACCCAGTACTTC
CDR3: CASTGTKETQYF

V: TRBV28
D: NA
J: TRBJ1-1
size: NA
DNA: TGTGCCAGCAGTTTAATAGGGGCCACTGAAGCTTTCTTT
CDR3: CASSLIGATEAFF

V: TRBV7-2
D: NA
J: TRBJ2-7
size: few
DNA: TGTGCCAGCACCAATCTCGGGGGGCCTTCCTACGAGCAGTACTTC
CDR3: CASTNLGGPSYEQYF

V: TRBV6-6
D: TRBD2
J: TRBJ2-7
size: few
DNA: TGTGCCAGCAGGGAGACTAGCGGATCCTACGAGCAGTACTTC
CDR3: CASRETSGSYEQYF

V: TRBV10-3
D: NA
J: TRBJ2-7
size: NA
DNA: TGTGCCATCAGTGGGAGCTATGTTGGCGAGCAGTACTTC
CDR3: CAISGSYVGEQYF

V: TRBV28
D: NA
J: TRBJ1-5
size: NA
DNA: TGTGCCAGCGGGCTAAGCAATCAGCCCCAGCATTTT
CDR3: CASGLSNQPQHF

V: TRBV28
D: TRBD1
J: TRBJ1-3
size: NA
DNA: TGTGCCAGCAGTTCCAATGGACAGGTCTCTGGAAACACCATATATTTT
CDR3: CASSSNGQVSGNTIYF

V: TRBV28
D: TRBD1
J: TRBJ2-7
size: NA
DNA: TGTGCCAGCAGATCCTATGGTGGGACAGGGGTAAGGGCCTACGAGCAGTACTTC
CDR3: CASRSYGGTGVRAYEQYF

V: TRBV9
D: NA
J: TRBJ1-1
size: NA
DNA: TGTGCCAGCAGCTCAAGCGAGGGGGCTGAAGCTTTCTTT
CDR3: CASSSSEGAEAFF

V: TRBV18
D: TRBD1
J: TRBJ1-3
size: NA
DNA: TGTGCCAGCTCACCGCGACAGGGGCTCTCTGGAAACACCATATATTTT
CDR3: CASSPRQGLSGNTIYF

V: TRBV29-1
D: NA
J: TRBJ1-2
size: NA
DNA: TGCAGCGTTGAAAACAGGGCGGACTATGGCTACACCTTC
CDR3: CSVENRADYGYTF

V: TRBV7-9
D: TRBD1
J: TRBJ2-7
size: NA
DNA: TGTGCCAGCGGAACCGGGACAGCACTCTACGAGCAGTACTTC
CDR3: CASGTGTALYEQYF

V: TRBV12-5
D: TRBD2
J: TRBJ2-1
size: NA
DNA: TGTGCTAGTGCCAGTTTTTTTGAGAGGGAGGGCCGCAATGAGCAGTTCTTC
CDR3: CASASFFEREGRNEQFF

V: TRBV30
D: NA
J: TRBJ2-2
size: NA
DNA: TGTGCCTGGAGTGGATTTGGCAGGGCGACACCGAACACCGGGGAGCTGTTTTTT
CDR3: CAWSGFGRATPNTGELFF

V: TRBV11-3
D: NA
J: TRBJ1-1
size: few
DNA: TGTGCCAGCAGCTTAACGAGGTACACTGAAGCTTTCTTT
CDR3: CASSLTRYTEAFF

V: TRBV6-6
D: NA
J: TRBJ1-1
size: NA
DNA: TGTGCCAGCAATCCCAGGGGTGACACTGAAGCTTTCTTT
CDR3: CASNPRGDTEAFF